These 13 T cell receptor beta chains came from one sample sequenced in a study of graft-versus-host responses after intestinal transplantation. Graft-derived tissue was subjected to processing to liberate intraepithelial and lamina propria lymphocytes. Profiled with immunoSEQ multiplex PCR; TCRdb holds only in-frame clones, not every one. This table holds 60,000 to 75,000 clones, about nine tenths found once. The sequenced sample was ileum tissue, obtained 350 to 400 days after transplant. The origin of the receptors is a human patient who received an intestinal transplant, so some T cells may come from the graft donor.

V is TRBV6-1 and J is TRBJ2-3; weak D call: TRBD1 (6 bases). There are 13 residues in the CDR3. CDR1 and CDR2 from the germline V gene are MNHNS and SASEGT. Trimming left V 4 bases short and J 3 bases short, with 8 bases between. CDR3 DNA sequence: TGTGCCAGCAGTGGACAGGAAACAGATACGCAGTATTTT. This encodes CASSGQETDTQYF.

This chain connects TRBV19 to TRBJ1-2, with D unresolved. Looked up from germline, CDR1 is LNHDA and CDR2 is SQIVND (reference sequence). Trimming took off 6 bases at V and 5 bases at J, with 13 bases between the two ends. This CDR3 contains 13 residues. CDR3 in DNA: TGTGCCAGTAGCCCCGGCTGGAGGTATGGCTACACCTTC. Its protein is CASSPGWRYGYTF.

CDR3 loop: CASSFSTVYSRSSYNEQFF. The DNA of the CDR3 is TGTGCCAGCAGCTTTTCGACAGTCTACTCGCGGAGCTCCTACAATGAGCAGTTCTTC. The chain employs TRBV11-2 and TRBJ2-1, with TRBD1 as a possible D gene (5 bases). Between the trimmed V and J ends, which lost 3 bases and 0 bases, there was a span of 21 bases. Per the germline V gene, CDR1 is SGHAT and CDR2 is FQNNGV. The CDR3 runs 19 residues. Variable domain in full (rest from reference TRBV11-2 and TRBJ2-1): EAGVAQSPRYKIIEKRQSVAFWCNPISGHATLYWYQQILGQGPKLLIQFQNNGVVDDSQLPKDRFSAERLKGVDSTLKIQPAKLEDSAVYLCASSFSTVYSRSSYNEQFFGPGTRLTVL.

The V call is TRBV15, the J call TRBJ2-3; D not certain. The V end lost 5 bases, the J end lost 2 bases, and 11 bases lay between the germline ends. The CDR3 totals 14 residues. Germline lookup yields CDR1 LNHNV and CDR2 YYDKDF (reference sequence). CDR3 sequence reads: CATSRNRDTDTQYF. The CDR3 nucleotides are TGTGCCACCAGCCGCAATAGGGACACAGATACGCAGTATTTT.

This clone came up once. V is TRBV14 and J is TRBJ2-7; 12 nucleotides line up with TRBD2. Per the germline V gene, CDR1 is SGHDN and CDR2 is FVKESK. J gave up 6 bases and V 2 bases, and 5 bases lay outside the gene matches. The CDR3 consists of 15 residues. The CDR3 coding sequence is TGTGCCAGCAGCCAAAGGACTAGCGGGAAAAGCGAGCAGTACTTC. Its translation is CASSQRTSGKSEQYF.

The chain employs TRBV5-4 and TRBJ2-1; no reliable D call. This CDR3 comprises 14 residues. Per germline, CDR1 SGHNT and CDR2 YYREEE (reference sequence). V lost 0 bases and J 3 bases, leaving 7 bases between the germline ends. The DNA for the CDR3 is TGTGCCAGCAGCTTGGGACAAATCTACAATGAGCAGTTCTTC. Protein sequence: CASSLGQIYNEQFF. Supplemented by reference TRBV5-4 and TRBJ2-1, the full variable domain reads ETGVTQSPTHLIKTRGQQVTLRCSSQSGHNTVSWYQQALGQGPQFIFQYYREEENGRGNFPPRFSGLQFPNYSSELNVNALELDDSALYLCASSLGQIYNEQFFGPGTRLTVL.

The chain has TRBV28 and TRBJ1-1; TRBD1 matches at 9 bases. The J segment lost 4 bases and the V segment lost 6 bases, leaving 6 bases of the junction unmatched. The CDR3 totals 14 residues. Germline V gene lookup returns CDR1 MDHEN and CDR2 SYDVKM. The CDR3 sequence is CASRITGGGTEAFF. In DNA, the CDR3 is TGTGCCAGCAGAATCACAGGGGGCGGCACTGAAGCTTTCTTT.

CDR3 residues: CASSPGLQGYTEAFF. The CDR3 bases are TGTGCCAGCTCACCGGGTTTACAGGGGTACACTGAAGCTTTCTTT. The chain uses TRBV18 and TRBJ1-1; 7 nucleotides align to TRBD1. Germline CDR1 KGHSH, CDR2 LQKENI. V dropped 3 bases and J dropped 3; count of bases not matched to a gene: 7. The CDR3 runs to 15 residues.

The V call is TRBV5-4, the J call TRBJ2-7, with 7 bases fitting TRBD1. The CDR3 runs 14 residues. The trim removed 4 bases at V and 2 bases at J, leaving 6 bases unmatched. Per germline, CDR1 SGHNT and CDR2 YYREEE (reference sequence). CDR3 in DNA: TGTGCCAGCAGCCCAGACAGGGCGCCCTACGAGCAGTACTTC. Translating it yields CASSPDRAPYEQYF.

In regard to this clone: Other DNA sequences within the sample encode an identical CDR3. The rearrangement joins TRBV5-1 to TRBJ1-2; TRBD1 agrees at 10 bases. Looked up from germline, CDR1 is SGHRS and CDR2 is YFSETQ. The CDR3 runs 13 residues. Losses at the gene ends were 2 bases for V and 6 bases for J; bases not matched to a gene: 1. The CDR3 DNA reads as TGCGCCAGCAGCTTAGGACAGGGGGATGGCTACACCTTC. It translates to CASSLGQGDGYTF.

The rearrangement joins TRBV5-1 to TRBJ2-4; perhaps TRBD1 as D (6 bases). Germline V gene sequence: CDR1 SGHRS, CDR2 YFSETQ. V shed 5 bases and J shed 6 bases, with 15 bases lying between them. This CDR3 is 14 amino acids long. CDR3 in amino acids: CASSIQGYGNIQYF. Here the CDR3 DNA reads TGCGCCAGCAGTATTCAGGGGTACGGAAACATTCAGTACTTC.

For the CDR3, the DNA is TGTGCCAGCAGCCCGACAGGGAACACTGAAGCTTTCTTT. Protein: CASSPTGNTEAFF. The chain is built from TRBV13 and TRBJ1-1, with D possibly matching TRBD1 (6 bases). V was shortened by 5 bases and J by 1 base, with 8 bases between the two germline ends. The length of the CDR3 is 13 residues. Germline loops: CDR1 PRHDT, CDR2 FYEKMQ (reference sequence).

V gene TRBV2 combines with J gene TRBJ1-1; D is possibly TRBD1 (5 bases). V was pared by 2 bases and J by 2 bases, with 12 bases between. The length of the CDR3 is 15 residues. The germline V gene has CDR1 SNHLY and CDR2 FYNNEI. The CDR3 loop reads CASSEQGGRNTEAFF. In DNA, the CDR3 is TGTGCCAGCAGTGAACAGGGAGGGAGAAACACTGAAGCTTTCTTT.